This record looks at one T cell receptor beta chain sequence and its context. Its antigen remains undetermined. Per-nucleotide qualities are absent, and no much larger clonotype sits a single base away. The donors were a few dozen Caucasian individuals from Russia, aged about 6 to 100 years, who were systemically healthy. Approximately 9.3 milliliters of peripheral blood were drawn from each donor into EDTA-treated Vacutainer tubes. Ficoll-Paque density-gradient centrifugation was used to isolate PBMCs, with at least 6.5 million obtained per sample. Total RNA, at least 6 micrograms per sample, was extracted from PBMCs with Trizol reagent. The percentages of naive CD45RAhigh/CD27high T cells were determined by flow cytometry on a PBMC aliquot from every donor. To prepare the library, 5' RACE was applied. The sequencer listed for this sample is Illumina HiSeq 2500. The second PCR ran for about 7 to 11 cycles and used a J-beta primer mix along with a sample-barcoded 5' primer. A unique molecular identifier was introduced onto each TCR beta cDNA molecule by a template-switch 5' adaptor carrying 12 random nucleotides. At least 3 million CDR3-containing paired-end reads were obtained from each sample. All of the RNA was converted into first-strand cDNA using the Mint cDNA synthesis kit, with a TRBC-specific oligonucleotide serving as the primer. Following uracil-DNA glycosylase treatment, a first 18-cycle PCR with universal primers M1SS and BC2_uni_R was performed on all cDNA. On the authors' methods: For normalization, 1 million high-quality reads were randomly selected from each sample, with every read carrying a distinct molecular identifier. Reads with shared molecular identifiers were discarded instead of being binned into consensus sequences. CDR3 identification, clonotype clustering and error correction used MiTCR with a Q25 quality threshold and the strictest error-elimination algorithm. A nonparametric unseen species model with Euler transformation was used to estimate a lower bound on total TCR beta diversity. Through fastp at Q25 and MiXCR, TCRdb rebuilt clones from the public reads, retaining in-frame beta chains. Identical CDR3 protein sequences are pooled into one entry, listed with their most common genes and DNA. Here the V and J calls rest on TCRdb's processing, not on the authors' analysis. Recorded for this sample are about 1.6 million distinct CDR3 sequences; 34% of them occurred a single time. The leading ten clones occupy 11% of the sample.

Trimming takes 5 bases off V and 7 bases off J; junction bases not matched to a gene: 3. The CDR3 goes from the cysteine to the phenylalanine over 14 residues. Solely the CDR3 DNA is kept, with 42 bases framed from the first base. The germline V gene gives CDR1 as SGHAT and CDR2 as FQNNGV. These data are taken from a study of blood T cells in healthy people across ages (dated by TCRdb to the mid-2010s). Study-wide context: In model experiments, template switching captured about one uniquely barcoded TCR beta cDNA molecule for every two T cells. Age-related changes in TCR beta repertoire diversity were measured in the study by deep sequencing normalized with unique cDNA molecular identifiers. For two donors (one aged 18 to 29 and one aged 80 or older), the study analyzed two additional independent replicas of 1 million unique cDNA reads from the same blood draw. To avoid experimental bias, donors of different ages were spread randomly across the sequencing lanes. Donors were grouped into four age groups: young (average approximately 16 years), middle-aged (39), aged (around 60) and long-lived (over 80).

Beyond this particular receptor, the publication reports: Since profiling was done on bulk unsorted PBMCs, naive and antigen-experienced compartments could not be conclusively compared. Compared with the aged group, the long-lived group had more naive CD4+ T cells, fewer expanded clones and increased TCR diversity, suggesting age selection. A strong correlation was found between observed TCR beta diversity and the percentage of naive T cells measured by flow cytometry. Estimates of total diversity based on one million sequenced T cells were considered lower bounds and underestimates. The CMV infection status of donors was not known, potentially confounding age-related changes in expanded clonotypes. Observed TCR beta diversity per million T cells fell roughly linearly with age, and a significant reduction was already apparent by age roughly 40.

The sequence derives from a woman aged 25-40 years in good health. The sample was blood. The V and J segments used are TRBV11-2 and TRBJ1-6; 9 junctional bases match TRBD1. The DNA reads TGTGCCAGCAGCATGGACAGGGGAAATTCACCCCTCCACTTT. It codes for CASSMDRGNSPLHF. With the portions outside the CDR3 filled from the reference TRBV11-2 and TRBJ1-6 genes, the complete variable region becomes EAGVAQSPRYKIIEKRQSVAFWCNPISGHATLYWYQQILGQGPKLLIQFQNNGVVDDSQLPKDRFSAERLKGVDSTLKIQPAKLEDSAVYLCASSMDRGNSPLHFGNGTRLTVT.